This T cell receptor (beta chain) emerged from a study of T cell responses to AZD1222 COVID-19 vaccine. Findings of the study overall: Reportedly, nearly half the spike-specific TCRs target unmutated variant regions. Possibly, clonal diversity was underestimated; donors were largely white British and included more females. The study sampled repertoires only after the peak T cell response.

The CDR3 loop spans 15 amino acids. CDR1 and CDR2 from the germline V gene are LNHDA and SQIVND (reference sequence). Losses at the gene ends were 6 bases for V and 2 bases for J; bases not matched to a gene: 9. For this clone: Its cognate antigen is unknown.

Repertoires were generated with immunoSEQ multiplex PCR, while TCRdb's copy carries only in-frame clones and drops some. The table lists around 99,000 clones, about 89% of them singletons, with roughly 4.5% in the top ten. This chain connects TRBV19 to TRBJ1-2, with 7 bases aligning to TRBD1. This TCR was recovered from an adult who received the AZD1222 COVID-19 vaccine. This specimen was peripheral blood, taken 28 days after the second AZD1222 dose. The CDR3 protein is CASSRTGEGNYGYTF. The CDR3 bases are TGTGCCAGTAGCCGAACAGGGGAGGGGAACTATGGCTACACCTTC.